The TCR beta chain described here comes from a study of blood T cell repertoires in COVID-19. Germline CDR1 ENHRY, CDR2 SYGVKD. V was clipped by 6 bases and J by 6 bases; unmatched bases: 4. The CDR3 covers 13 residues. The data were produced by immunoSEQ multiplex PCR, yet TCRdb's version contains in-frame clones alone and is incomplete. This sample carries approximately 190,000 clones, roughly 80% of them seen once, and the ten largest clones take over 6.5%. The source material was PBMCs or T cells enriched from blood (not recorded which). V usage is TRBV10-3 and J usage is TRBJ2-3; 9 bases agree with TRBD1. The clonotype was recovered from a man aged 40-49 years who had recovered from COVID-19. DNA of the CDR3: TGTGCCATCAGACGACAGGGGGGGGATACGCAGTATTTT. Encoded protein: CAIRRQGGDTQYF.